These 25 T cell receptor beta chains came from one sample sequenced in a study of T cell responses to AZD1222 COVID-19 vaccine. Repertoires were generated with immunoSEQ multiplex PCR, while TCRdb's copy carries only in-frame clones and drops some. Here the sample spans hundreds of thousands of clones, about 92% being singletons. This sample comprised peripheral blood, obtained on day 0 of MenACWY control vaccination. These TCRs come from an adult in good health.

V and J are TRBV29-1 and TRBJ2-1; D perhaps matches TRBD2 (5 bases). Germline loops: CDR1 SQVTM, CDR2 ANQGSEA. The CDR3 has 14 residues. Trimming took off 4 bases at V and 5 bases at J, with 15 bases between the two ends. CDR3 bases: TGCAGCGTTGGAGTAGGGTCGAGGGACAATGAGCAGTTCTTC. Translating gives CSVGVGSRDNEQFF.

The chain combines TRBV6-5 with TRBJ1-6, with D perhaps TRBD1 (6 bases). CDR1 is MNHEY, CDR2 SVGAGI, per germline. V lost 6 bases, J lost 10 bases, and 10 bases lay in between. The CDR3 runs to 12 residues. The CDR3 spells CASSRGGSPLHF. DNA of the CDR3: TGTGCCAGCAGCAGGGGTGGCTCACCCCTCCACTTT.

The chain is built from TRBV2 and TRBJ2-5; D is undetermined. The germline V and J ends were trimmed by 6 bases and 8 bases, with 10 bases remaining between them. The germline V gene encodes CDR1 SNHLY and CDR2 FYNNEI. This CDR3 contains 11 residues. The chain's CDR3 is CASRELGTQYF. CDR3 nucleotide sequence: TGTGCCAGCAGGGAGTTAGGAACCCAGTACTTC.

This sequence joins TRBV30 and TRBJ1-2, with a weak D call TRBD1 (5 bases). The CDR3 runs to 12 residues. CDR1 and CDR2 (germline): GTSNPN, SVGIG (reference sequence). Trimming removed 3 bases from V and 8 bases from J, with 13 bases in between. The CDR3 sequence: CAWRRDGFGYTF. The CDR3 bases are TGTGCCTGGAGGCGGGACGGTTTCGGCTACACCTTC.

The chain uses TRBV6-5 and TRBJ2-3; possibly TRBD2 for D (5 bases). The germline V gene encodes CDR1 MNHEY and CDR2 SVGAGI. The CDR3 is 15 amino acids. V lost 0 bases and J lost 4, with 11 bases in between. In nucleotides, the CDR3 is TGTGCCAGCAGTTACTCAGCGGCCGCTTCAGATACGCAGTATTTT. It yields the protein CASSYSAAASDTQYF.

This rearrangement joins TRBV6-5 to TRBJ2-7; TRBD1 aligns across 7 bases. Per germline, CDR1 MNHEY and CDR2 SVGAGI. The CDR3 sequence is 15 residues long. The ends lost 3 bases at V and 9 bases at J; junction bases unmatched: 14. CDR3 sequence reads: CASSYGDRSNQGQYF. The CDR3 nucleotides are TGTGCCAGCAGTTATGGGGACAGATCAAACCAAGGGCAGTACTTC.

The V call is TRBV6-5, the J call TRBJ1-5; TRBD1 is a possible D gene (5 bases). V dropped 6 bases and J dropped 15 bases, with 18 bases sitting between them. CDR1 is MNHEY and CDR2 is SVGAGI in the germline V gene. The CDR3 loop spans 12 amino acids. CDR3 DNA sequence: TGTGCCAGCAGCTCCCATGGGGCCAGGATGCATTTT. Protein product: CASSSHGARMHF.

The sample holds one count of this clone. V usage is TRBV5-4 and J usage is TRBJ2-7; D possibly matches TRBD1 or TRBD2 (5 bases each). Trimming left V 2 bases short and J 5 bases short, with 14 bases between. Germline V gene lookup returns CDR1 SGHNT and CDR2 YYREEE (reference sequence). The CDR3 spans 14 residues. The chain's CDR3 is CASSFGWGKDEQYF. The CDR3 DNA sequence: TGTGCCAGCAGCTTTGGATGGGGGAAGGACGAGCAGTACTTC. The entire variable domain, with the rest obtained from reference TRBV5-4 and TRBJ2-7, is as follows: ETGVTQSPTHLIKTRGQQVTLRCSSQSGHNTVSWYQQALGQGPQFIFQYYREEENGRGNFPPRFSGLQFPNYSSELNVNALELDDSALYLCASSFGWGKDEQYFGPGTRLTVT.

This clone has only one observation. This chain uses TRBV5-5 with TRBJ1-3; D not certain. V gave up 4 bases and J gave up 0 bases, with 11 bases separating them. The CDR3 runs 15 residues. CDR1 is SGHKS, CDR2 YYEKEE, per germline (reference sequence). DNA of the CDR3: TGTGCCAGCAGCCTAGACATCGCCTCTGGAAACACCATATATTTT. This gives the protein CASSLDIASGNTIYF.

CDR3 sequence: CASTPRNWRYTF. DNA for the CDR3: TGTGCCAGCACCCCGAGGAATTGGCGCTACACCTTC. The V and J genes are TRBV6-5 and TRBJ1-2; unclear D gene. Trimming took 7 bases from V and 9 from J, leaving 15 bases between them. This CDR3 region has 12 residues. Germline V gene sequence: CDR1 MNHEY, CDR2 SVGAGI.

The chain couples TRBV6-5 to TRBJ1-2; 7 bases are a match to TRBD1. Trimming took 5 bases from V and 5 from J; bases not matched to a gene: 8. Per the germline V gene, CDR1 is MNHEY and CDR2 is SVGAGI. This CDR3 has 14 amino acids. The CDR3 protein is CASSHRGRGYGYTF. The CDR3, as DNA: TGTGCCAGCAGTCACAGGGGCAGGGGGTATGGCTACACCTTC.

A single count supports this clone. The chain carries TRBV4-3 and TRBJ1-1; possible D gene TRBD1, 5 bases. Germline V gives CDR1 LGHNA, CDR2 YSLEER. The ends were cut back, 0 bases at V and 0 bases at J, with 17 bases in the middle. The CDR3 runs 18 residues. The CDR3 nucleotides are TGCGCCAGCAGCCAAGATCTTGGGGCAGGGAGCATGAACACTGAAGCTTTCTTT. This codes for CASSQDLGAGSMNTEAFF.

Worth noting for this clone: Distinct nucleotide sequences in the sample also encode this CDR3. The chain joins TRBV18 to TRBJ2-3, with D maybe TRBD2 (6 bases). From germline, CDR1 is KGHSH and CDR2 LQKENI. Trimming removed 0 bases from V and 1 base from J, with 11 bases in between. The CDR3 runs 16 residues. In nucleotides, the CDR3 is TGTGCCAGCTCACCACCTGTTGGGACTGGCACAGATACGCAGTATTTT. The encoded protein is CASSPPVGTGTDTQYF.

This chain uses TRBV11-2 with TRBJ1-6; weak D call: TRBD1 (5 bases). Trimming took 5 bases from V and 0 from J, leaving 14 bases between them. This CDR3 is built from 17 residues. Germline-derived CDR1 and CDR2 are SGHAT and FQNNGV. CDR3 residues: CASSRGTPSSYNSPLHF. For the CDR3, the DNA is TGTGCCAGCAGCCGGGGGACTCCGAGCTCCTATAATTCACCCCTCCACTTT.

The chain carries TRBV12-2 and TRBJ1-2. TRBV12-2 is recorded as a pseudogene. The CDR3 loop spans 14 amino acids. For the CDR3, the DNA is TGTGCAAGCCCCTTGGGCGGACCCCCTCTCGGCTACACCTTC. This encodes CASPLGGPPLGYTF.

The V gene is TRBV15, the J gene TRBJ1-2, with 7 nucleotides matching TRBD1. Germline-derived CDR1 and CDR2 are LNHNV and YYDKDF (reference sequence). The V and J ends lost 0 bases and 4 bases, in that order; junction bases with no gene match: 2. The length of the CDR3 is 14 residues. The chain's CDR3 is CATSRDQGGYGYTF. The CDR3 DNA sequence: TGTGCCACCAGCAGAGATCAGGGGGGCTATGGCTACACCTTC.

This chain uses TRBV6-5 with TRBJ1-1; no clear D gene. Germline V gives CDR1 MNHEY, CDR2 SVGAGI. This CDR3 has 13 amino acids. Trimming pared 5 bases from V and 2 bases from J, leaving 9 bases between. In nucleotides, the CDR3 is TGTGCCAGCAGTACCCGGGAAAACACTGAAGCTTTCTTT. It is translated as CASSTRENTEAFF.

The chain couples TRBV2 to TRBJ1-6; no clear D. The CDR3 totals 11 residues. Trimming pared 3 bases from V and 12 bases from J, leaving 6 bases between. Germline lookup yields CDR1 SNHLY and CDR2 FYNNEI. CDR3: CASSDRGPLHF. As DNA, the CDR3 is TGTGCCAGCAGTGACCGGGGACCCCTCCACTTT.

The gene calls are TRBV5-1 and TRBJ2-5; D is perhaps TRBD2 (6 bases). The germline V and J ends were trimmed by 6 bases and 4 bases, with 16 bases remaining between them. The CDR3 has 14 residues. The germline V gene has CDR1 SGHRS and CDR2 YFSETQ. CDR3 in amino acids: CASNKDLGGETQYF. DNA for the CDR3: TGCGCCAGCAACAAAGACCTGGGGGGAGAGACCCAGTACTTC. The full variable domain, completed using reference TRBV5-1 and TRBJ2-5, is KAGVTQTPRYLIKTRGQQVTLSCSPISGHRSVSWYQQTPGQGLQFLFEYFSETQRNKGNFPGRFSGRQFSNSRSEMNVSTLELGDSALYLCASNKDLGGETQYFGPGTRLLVL.

The chain links TRBV6-1 to TRBJ1-5; D gene ambiguous. The CDR3 is 15 amino acids. Trimming cost V 0 bases and J 3 bases, with 9 bases left between them. Germline V CDR1 and CDR2: MNHNS, SASEGT. The CDR3 region has the DNA TGTGCCAGCAGTGAAGCACAACAGTTCAATCAGCCCCAGCATTTT. Translated, it gives CASSEAQQFNQPQHF.

This chain joins TRBV25-1 and TRBJ2-7; D gene uncertain. This CDR3 spans 12 amino acids. Germline CDR1 is MGHDK and CDR2 is SYGVNS. The germline V and J ends were trimmed by 5 bases and 3 bases, with 8 bases remaining between them. This CDR3 reads CASSSRYYEQYF. As DNA, the CDR3 is TGTGCCAGCAGTTCCAGGTACTACGAGCAGTACTTC.

This rearrangement joins TRBV24-1 to TRBJ2-7; no reliable D call. V shed 3 bases and J shed 4 bases, with 12 bases lying between them. Germline assignment: CDR1 KGHDR and CDR2 SFDVKD. This CDR3 spans 14 amino acids. The CDR3 loop reads CATSDNSFGYEQYF. In DNA, the CDR3 is TGTGCCACCAGTGATAACAGCTTCGGGTACGAGCAGTACTTC.

The genes are TRBV4-2 and TRBJ2-3; 12 positions match TRBD1. This CDR3 has 17 residues. The trim removed 3 bases at V and 1 base at J, leaving 5 bases unmatched. Germline-derived CDR1 and CDR2 are LGHNA and YNFKEQ. CDR3 protein: CASSQGTGGWGTDTQYF. The DNA for the CDR3 is TGTGCCAGCAGCCAGGGGACAGGGGGCTGGGGCACAGATACGCAGTATTTT.

The rearrangement uses TRBV18 and TRBJ1-5, with D unclear. V shed 6 bases and J shed 1 base, with 10 bases lying between them. Germline V gene lookup returns CDR1 KGHSH and CDR2 LQKENI. The CDR3 covers 14 residues. The CDR3 DNA follows: TGTGCCAGCTCTGGTGGGTGGAGCAATCAGCCCCAGCATTTT. Translation: CASSGGWSNQPQHF.

For the CDR3, the DNA is TGTGCCATCAGTGAAGGTATGGGCAATCAGCCCCAGCATTTT. Its translation is CAISEGMGNQPQHF. The chain joins TRBV10-3 to TRBJ1-5, with D unclear. The CDR3 length is 14 residues. V shed 3 bases and J shed 2 bases, with 8 bases lying between them. Germline-derived CDR1 and CDR2 are ENHRY and SYGVKD.